This T cell receptor (beta chain) was documented in a study of cytomegalovirus exposure and HLA in healthy donors. There are 19 residues in the CDR3. The J segment lost 2 bases and the V segment lost 3 bases, leaving 19 bases of the junction unmatched. Germline V gene sequence: CDR1 SGHAT, CDR2 FQNNGV. It was with 60 Vbeta and 13 Jbeta primers that the PCR ran. Repertoires were generated with immunoSEQ multiplex PCR, while TCRdb's copy carries only in-frame clones and drops some. The sample lists roughly 33,000 clones; more than 80% were seen once. Sequenced input: PBMCs. J is TRBJ2-7 and V is TRBV11-2; TRBD2 aligns across 7 bases. This receptor was obtained from a male donor in good health and CMV-seronegative. The CDR3 here is CASSFSRGRASTLTYEQYF. CDR3 in DNA: TGTGCCAGCAGCTTCTCTAGAGGGAGGGCTTCTACACTAACCTACGAGCAGTACTTC.